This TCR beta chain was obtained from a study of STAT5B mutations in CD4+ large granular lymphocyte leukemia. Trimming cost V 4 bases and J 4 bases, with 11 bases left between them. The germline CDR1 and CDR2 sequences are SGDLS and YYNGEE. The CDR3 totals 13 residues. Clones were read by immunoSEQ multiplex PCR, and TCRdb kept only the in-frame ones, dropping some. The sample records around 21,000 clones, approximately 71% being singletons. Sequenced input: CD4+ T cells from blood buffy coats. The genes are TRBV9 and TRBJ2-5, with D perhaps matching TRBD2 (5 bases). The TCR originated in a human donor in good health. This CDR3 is CASSPREGETQYF. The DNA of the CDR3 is TGTGCCAGCAGCCCTCGAGAGGGAGAGACCCAGTACTTC.